Each of the 9 T cell receptor beta chains below was sequenced from the same sample in a study of blood T cell repertoires in COVID-19. Measured with immunoSEQ multiplex PCR; TCRdb has only the in-frame clones, and not every one. The sample includes some 210,000 clones, about nine tenths of them seen just once. What was sequenced was peripheral blood. The source of these receptors is a man in his 60s who had recovered from COVID-19.

This chain joins TRBV7-3 and TRBJ2-2; D possibly corresponds to TRBD1 (6 bases). Germline CDR1 reads SGHTA; CDR2 reads FQGTGA. Between the trimmed V and J ends, which lost 4 bases and 3 bases, there was a span of 9 bases. This CDR3 has 14 amino acids. CDR3 bases: TGTGCCAGCAGCTACTACAGGGACACCGGGGAGCTGTTTTTT. Amino acids: CASSYYRDTGELFF.

The rearrangement joins TRBV7-2 to TRBJ2-1; tentatively, D is TRBD1 (6 bases). Trimming removed 5 bases from V and 4 bases from J, with 15 bases in between. Germline V gene data show CDR1 as SGHTA and CDR2 as FQGNSA. The CDR3 contains 15 residues. DNA of the CDR3: TGTGCCAGCAGCACATCCCCACAGGGTTACAATGAGCAGTTCTTC. Protein sequence: CASSTSPQGYNEQFF.

The CDR3 spells CASSQVPAGIQETQYF. In DNA form, the CDR3 reads TGCGCCAGCAGCCAAGTCCCAGCGGGGATTCAAGAGACCCAGTACTTC. The chain recombines TRBV4-3 with TRBJ2-5, with 7 positions matching TRBD2. Germline V gene sequence: CDR1 LGHNA, CDR2 YSLEER. V shed 1 base, J shed 2 bases, and the junction held 7 bases outside the gene matches. This CDR3 comprises 16 residues.

The chain employs TRBV6-5 and TRBJ1-1, with D possibly TRBD1 on 6 matching bases. Trimming cost V 2 bases and J 1 base, with 11 bases left between them. This CDR3 has 15 amino acids. CDR1 is MNHEY, CDR2 SVGAGI, per germline. In DNA, the CDR3 is TGTGCCAGCAGTTACCCCGGGACACCGAACACTGAAGCTTTCTTT. Encoded protein: CASSYPGTPNTEAFF.

The table lists this clone with a few counts. This chain connects TRBV9 to TRBJ2-2; D remains ambiguous. This CDR3 comprises 13 residues. V was trimmed by 2 bases and J by 3 bases, leaving 5 bases between them. The V gene's germline CDR1 is SGDLS and CDR2 YYNGEE. CDR3 sequence reads: CASSVAYTGELFF. The CDR3 DNA sequence: TGTGCCAGCAGCGTGGCCTACACCGGGGAGCTGTTTTTT.

The table lists this clone with a count of one. The V and J genes are TRBV29-1 and TRBJ1-1, with D tentatively TRBD1 (5 bases). The ends were cut back, 7 bases at V and 3 bases at J, with 9 bases in the middle. CDR3 length equals 11 residues. Germline CDR1 reads SQVTM; CDR2 reads ANQGSEA. The CDR3 protein is CSAGRHTEAFF. The CDR3 DNA follows: TGCAGCGCAGGGAGACACACTGAAGCTTTCTTT.

The V call is TRBV28, the J call TRBJ1-6, with TRBD1 as a possible D gene (5 bases). CDR3 length: 13 amino acids. Germline-derived CDR1 and CDR2 are MDHEN and SYDVKM. The V end was cut by 8 bases, the J end by 9 bases, with 14 bases between. The CDR3 DNA follows: TGTGCCAGCTTCGGGGGTCGGGGTTCACCCCTCCACTTT. Its translation is CASFGGRGSPLHF.

The table lists this clone with a count of one. This chain joins TRBV11-3 and TRBJ2-5; D possibly corresponds to TRBD1 (6 bases). Per the germline V gene, CDR1 is SGHNT and CDR2 is YENEEA. The CDR3 consists of 13 residues. The V and J ends lost 5 bases and 1 base respectively, with 8 bases between them. In nucleotides, the CDR3 is TGTGCCAGCAGCCACAGGGCCCAAGAGACCCAGTACTTC. Protein sequence: CASSHRAQETQYF.

This chain uses TRBV7-2 with TRBJ1-3; maybe TRBD1 (5 bases). Germline loops: CDR1 SGHTA, CDR2 FQGNSA. The CDR3 totals 16 residues. V lost 3 bases and J lost 0, with 12 bases in between. The CDR3 coding sequence is TGTGCCAGCAGCTTCAGGGCAGGGATCTCTGGAAACACCATATATTTT. This sequence encodes CASSFRAGISGNTIYF. The complete variable domain, with remaining parts taken from reference TRBV7-2 and TRBJ1-3, reads GAGVSQSPSNKVTEKGKDVELRCDPISGHTALYWYRQSLGQGLEFLIYFQGNSAPDKSGLPSDRFSAERTGGSVSTLTIQRTQQEDSAVYLCASSFRAGISGNTIYFGEGSWLTVV.